The 9 T cell receptor beta chains reported below all come from one sample, sequenced in a study of blood T cell repertoires in COVID-19. TCRdb's copy holds only in-frame clones and misses some; the assay was immunoSEQ multiplex PCR. The sample lists around 60,000 clones; roughly 82% were seen once. The sample comprised peripheral blood. The receptors here all came from a woman aged 60-75 years with acute or convalescent COVID-19.

The chain is built from TRBV6-4 and TRBJ2-4, with 12 bases aligning to TRBD2. Trimming removed 4 bases from V and 5 bases from J; junction bases left unmatched: 3. This CDR3 comprises 15 residues. CDR1 and CDR2 from the germline V gene are MRHNA and SNTAGT. For the CDR3, the DNA is TGTGCCAGCAGTGTACTAGCGGGGGGTCAAAACATTCAGTACTTC. Protein: CASSVLAGGQNIQYF.

The chain has TRBV4-1 and TRBJ1-3; 9 nucleotides agree with TRBD1. The trim removed 2 bases at V and 2 bases at J, leaving 10 bases unmatched. This CDR3 has 18 amino acids. Germline CDR1 and CDR2: MGHRA and YSYEKL. The CDR3 region is CASSQSPGGQGAGNTIYF. CDR3 sequence (DNA): TGCGCCAGCAGCCAATCCCCGGGGGGACAGGGTGCTGGAAACACCATATATTTT.

The chain carries TRBV27 and TRBJ2-3; tentatively, D is TRBD2 (7 bases). V was clipped by 5 bases and J by 6 bases, with 15 bases between them. Germline CDR1 MNHEY, CDR2 SMNVEV (reference sequence). The CDR3 has 14 residues. The chain's CDR3 is CASSIGGAMDTQYF. The CDR3 DNA reads as TGTGCCAGCAGTATTGGGGGGGCGATGGATACGCAGTATTTT.

This clone was found once. This chain links TRBV4-1 with TRBJ2-2, with 10 bases matching TRBD2. Germline V gene lookup returns CDR1 MGHRA and CDR2 YSYEKL. The J segment lost 1 base and the V segment lost 0 bases, leaving 11 bases of the junction unmatched. The CDR3 contains 20 residues. Here the CDR3 reads CASSQDRLLAGAVNTGELFF. The CDR3 nucleotides read TGCGCCAGCAGCCAAGATAGATTGCTAGCGGGGGCCGTGAACACCGGGGAGCTGTTTTTT.

This rearrangement joins TRBV14 to TRBJ1-2, with 7 bases that match TRBD1. Germline assignment: CDR1 SGHDN and CDR2 FVKESK. The CDR3 runs 14 residues. With V trimmed by 3 bases and J by 6 bases, 7 bases remained unmatched. The CDR3, as DNA: TGTGCCAGCAGCCAGCCGGGACAGAGGCATGGCTACACCTTC. Translating gives CASSQPGQRHGYTF. The full variable domain, in which reference TRBV14 and TRBJ1-2 provide the parts outside the CDR3, is EAGVTQFPSHSVIEKGQTVTLRCDPISGHDNLYWYRRVMGKEIKFLLHFVKESKQDESGMPNNRFLAERTGGTYSTLKVQPAELEDSGVYFCASSQPGQRHGYTFGSGTRLTVV.

The chain has TRBV20-1 and TRBJ1-2; D gene uncertain. Looked up from germline, CDR1 is DFQATT and CDR2 is SNEGSKA (reference sequence). CDR3 size: 13 residues. The ends were cut back, 3 bases at V and 8 bases at J, with 16 bases in the middle. The CDR3 DNA is TGCAGTGCTAGTCGCGGTAACGTTGAAGGCTACACCTTC. Protein product: CSASRGNVEGYTF.

The table lists this clone with a count of one. The chain couples TRBV19 to TRBJ1-4; TRBD1 matches 7 bases. The germline V gene has CDR1 LNHDA and CDR2 SQIVND (reference sequence). The V gene end was trimmed by 6 bases and the J gene end by 8 bases; junction bases not matched to a gene: 9. CDR3 length equals 14 residues. Here the CDR3 DNA reads TGTGCCAGTAGGCCGGGACAGACTTGGGAAAAACTGTTTTTT. Translating gives CASRPGQTWEKLFF.

The chain has TRBV28 and TRBJ1-1; D remains unclear. CDR3 length equals 15 residues. The germline V gene encodes CDR1 MDHEN and CDR2 SYDVKM. The V and J ends lost 2 bases and 5 bases respectively, with 15 bases between them. The CDR3 region has the DNA TGTGCCAGCAGTTTACTTGCGGGCCGAGGGACTGAAGCTTTCTTT. Protein product: CASSLLAGRGTEAFF.

The rearrangement links TRBV6-4 to TRBJ1-1, with 7 bases fitting TRBD1. Germline-derived CDR1 and CDR2 are MRHNA and SNTAGT. With 4 bases clipped from V and 7 bases from J, the junction kept 6 bases outside the gene matches. The CDR3 sequence is 13 residues long. CDR3 sequence (DNA): TGTGCCAGCAGTGTTGAAAGGGGGCATGAAGCTTTCTTT. Amino acid sequence: CASSVERGHEAFF.